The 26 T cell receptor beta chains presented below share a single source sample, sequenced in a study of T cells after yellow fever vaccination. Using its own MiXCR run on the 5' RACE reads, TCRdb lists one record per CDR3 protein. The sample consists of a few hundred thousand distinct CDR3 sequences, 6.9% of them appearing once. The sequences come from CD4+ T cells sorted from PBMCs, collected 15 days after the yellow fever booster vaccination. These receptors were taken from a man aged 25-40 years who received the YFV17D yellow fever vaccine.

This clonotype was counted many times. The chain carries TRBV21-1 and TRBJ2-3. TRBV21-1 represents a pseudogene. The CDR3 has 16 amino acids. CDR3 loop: CASSKDYGNSTDTQYF. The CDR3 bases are TGTGCCAGCAGCAAAGACTACGGAAATAGCACAGATACGCAGTATTTT.

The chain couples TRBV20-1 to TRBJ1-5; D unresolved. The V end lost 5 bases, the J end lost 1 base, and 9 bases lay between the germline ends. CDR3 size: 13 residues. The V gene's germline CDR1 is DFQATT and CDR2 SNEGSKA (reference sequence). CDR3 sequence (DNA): TGCAGTGCTTCCGACGGGAGCAATCAGCCCCAGCATTTT. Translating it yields CSASDGSNQPQHF.

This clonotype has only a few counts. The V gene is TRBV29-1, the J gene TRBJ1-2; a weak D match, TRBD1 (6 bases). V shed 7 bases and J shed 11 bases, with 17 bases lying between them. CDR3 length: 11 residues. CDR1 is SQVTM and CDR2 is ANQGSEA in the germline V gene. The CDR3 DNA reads TGCAGCGAGAACCGGGACATTGGATACACCTTC. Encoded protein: CSENRDIGYTF.

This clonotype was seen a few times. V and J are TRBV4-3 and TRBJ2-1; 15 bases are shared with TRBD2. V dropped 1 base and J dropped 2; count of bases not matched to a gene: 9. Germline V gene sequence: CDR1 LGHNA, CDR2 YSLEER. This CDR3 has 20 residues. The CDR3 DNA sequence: TGCGCCAGCAGCCAAGGAGACTTGGGACTAGCGGGAGGTACCTACAATGAGCAGTTCTTC. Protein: CASSQGDLGLAGGTYNEQFF.

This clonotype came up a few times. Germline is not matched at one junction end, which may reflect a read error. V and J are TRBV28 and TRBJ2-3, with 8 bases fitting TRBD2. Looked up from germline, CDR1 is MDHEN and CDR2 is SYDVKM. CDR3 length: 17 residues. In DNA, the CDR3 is TGTGCCAGCAGCAAAGGCCAAACTAGCGGCCGCACATATACGCAGTATTTT. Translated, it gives CASSKGQTSGRTYTQYF.

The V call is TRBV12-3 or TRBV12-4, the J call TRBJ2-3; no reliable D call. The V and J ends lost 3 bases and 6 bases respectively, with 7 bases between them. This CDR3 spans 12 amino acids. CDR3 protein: CASSLGHDTQYF. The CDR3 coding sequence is TGTGCCAGCAGTTTGGGCCATGATACGCAGTATTTT.

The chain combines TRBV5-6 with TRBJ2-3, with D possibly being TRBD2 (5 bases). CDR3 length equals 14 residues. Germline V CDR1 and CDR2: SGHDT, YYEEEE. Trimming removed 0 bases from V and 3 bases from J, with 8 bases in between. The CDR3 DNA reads TGTGCCAGCAGCTTGGGAGCGGATACAGATACGCAGTATTTT. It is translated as CASSLGADTDTQYF.

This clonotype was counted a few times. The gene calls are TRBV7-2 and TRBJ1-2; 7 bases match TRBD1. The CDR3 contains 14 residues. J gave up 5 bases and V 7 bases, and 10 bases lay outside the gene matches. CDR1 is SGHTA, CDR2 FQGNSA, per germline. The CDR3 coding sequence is TGTGCCAGCATCCCGAACTTGACAGGGTATGGCTACACCTTC. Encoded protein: CASIPNLTGYGYTF. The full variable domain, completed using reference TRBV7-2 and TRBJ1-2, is GAGVSQSPSNKVTEKGKDVELRCDPISGHTALYWYRQSLGQGLEFLIYFQGNSAPDKSGLPSDRFSAERTGGSVSTLTIQRTQQEDSAVYLCASIPNLTGYGYTFGSGTRLTVV.

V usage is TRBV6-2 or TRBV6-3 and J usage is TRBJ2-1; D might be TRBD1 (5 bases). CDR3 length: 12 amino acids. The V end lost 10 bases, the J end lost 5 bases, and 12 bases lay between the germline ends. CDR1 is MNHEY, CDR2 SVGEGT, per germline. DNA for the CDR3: TGTGCCACCTCAGGGTCGGACAATGAGCAGTTCTTC. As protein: CATSGSDNEQFF.

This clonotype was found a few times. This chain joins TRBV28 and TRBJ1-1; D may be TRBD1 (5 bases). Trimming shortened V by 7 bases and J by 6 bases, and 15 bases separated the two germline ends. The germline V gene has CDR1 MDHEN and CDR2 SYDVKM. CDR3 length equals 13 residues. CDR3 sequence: CASTLGGRAEAFF. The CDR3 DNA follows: TGTGCCAGCACCCTTGGGGGGAGGGCTGAAGCTTTCTTT.

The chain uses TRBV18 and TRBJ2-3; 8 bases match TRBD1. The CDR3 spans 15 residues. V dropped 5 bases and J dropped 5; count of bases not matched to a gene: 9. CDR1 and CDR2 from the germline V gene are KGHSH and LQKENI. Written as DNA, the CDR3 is TGTGCCAGCTCAATAGGGACAGGAGGATTAGATACGCAGTATTTT. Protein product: CASSIGTGGLDTQYF.

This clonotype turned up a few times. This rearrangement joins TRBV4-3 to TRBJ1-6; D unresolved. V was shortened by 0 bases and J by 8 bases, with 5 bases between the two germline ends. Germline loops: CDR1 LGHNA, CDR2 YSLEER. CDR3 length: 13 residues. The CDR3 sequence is CASSQERHSPLHF. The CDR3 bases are TGCGCCAGCAGCCAAGAGAGACATTCACCCCTCCACTTT.

Here the CDR3 DNA reads TGTGCCAGCAGCCCGGACCTTATTCGGCACTCACCCCTCCACTTT. This translates into CASSPDLIRHSPLHF. The J gene is TRBJ1-6, the V gene TRBV7-9; D unresolved. Trimming removed 5 bases at V and 10 bases at J, with 18 bases between. There are 15 residues in the CDR3. The germline V gene has CDR1 SEHNR and CDR2 FQNEAQ (reference sequence).

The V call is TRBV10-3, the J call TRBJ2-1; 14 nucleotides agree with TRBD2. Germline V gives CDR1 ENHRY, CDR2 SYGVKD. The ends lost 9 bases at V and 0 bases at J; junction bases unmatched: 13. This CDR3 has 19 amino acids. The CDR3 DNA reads TGTGCCATAGCGGGGGCGACTAGCGGGAGGGCCGCCTCCTACAATGAGCAGTTCTTC. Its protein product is CAIAGATSGRAASYNEQFF.

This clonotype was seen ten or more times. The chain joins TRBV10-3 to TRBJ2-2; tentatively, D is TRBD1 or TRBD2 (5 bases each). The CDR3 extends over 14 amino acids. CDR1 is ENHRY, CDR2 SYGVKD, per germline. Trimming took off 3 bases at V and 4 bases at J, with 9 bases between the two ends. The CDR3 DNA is TGTGCCATCAGTGACCCCGGGGCCACCGGGGAGCTGTTTTTT. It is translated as CAISDPGATGELFF.

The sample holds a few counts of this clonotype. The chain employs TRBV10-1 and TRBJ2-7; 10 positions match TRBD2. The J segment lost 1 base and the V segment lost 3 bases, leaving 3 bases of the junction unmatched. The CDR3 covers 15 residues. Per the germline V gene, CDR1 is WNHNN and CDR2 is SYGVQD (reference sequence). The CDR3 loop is CASSEWTSGSYEQYF. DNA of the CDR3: TGCGCCAGCAGTGAATGGACTAGCGGTTCCTACGAGCAGTACTTC.

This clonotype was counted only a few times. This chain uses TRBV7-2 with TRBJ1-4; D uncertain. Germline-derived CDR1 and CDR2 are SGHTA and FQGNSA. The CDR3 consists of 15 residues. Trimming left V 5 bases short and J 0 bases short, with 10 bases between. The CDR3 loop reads CASSPTAATNEKLFF. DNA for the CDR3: TGTGCCAGCAGCCCTACAGCAGCAACTAATGAAAAACTGTTTTTT.

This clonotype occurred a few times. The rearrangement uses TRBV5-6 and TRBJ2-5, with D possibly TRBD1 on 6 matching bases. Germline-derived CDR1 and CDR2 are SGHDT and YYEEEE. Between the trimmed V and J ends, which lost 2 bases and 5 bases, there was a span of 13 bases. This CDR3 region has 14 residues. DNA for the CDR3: TGTGCCAGCAGCTTATGGGGCAGGGGCGAGACCCAGTACTTC. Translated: CASSLWGRGETQYF.

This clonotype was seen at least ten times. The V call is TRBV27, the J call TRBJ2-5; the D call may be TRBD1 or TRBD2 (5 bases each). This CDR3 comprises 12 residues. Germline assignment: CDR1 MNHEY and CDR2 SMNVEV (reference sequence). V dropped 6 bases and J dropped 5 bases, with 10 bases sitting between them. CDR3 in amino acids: CASRRGLETQYF. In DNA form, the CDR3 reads TGTGCCAGCAGACGGGGCCTGGAGACCCAGTACTTC.

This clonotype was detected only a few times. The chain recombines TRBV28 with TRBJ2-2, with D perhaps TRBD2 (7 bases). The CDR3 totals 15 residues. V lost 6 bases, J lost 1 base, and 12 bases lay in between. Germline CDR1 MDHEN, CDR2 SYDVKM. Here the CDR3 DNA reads TGTGCCAGCAGAAAGGGGGGGGGGAACACCGGGGAGCTGTTTTTT. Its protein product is CASRKGGGNTGELFF.

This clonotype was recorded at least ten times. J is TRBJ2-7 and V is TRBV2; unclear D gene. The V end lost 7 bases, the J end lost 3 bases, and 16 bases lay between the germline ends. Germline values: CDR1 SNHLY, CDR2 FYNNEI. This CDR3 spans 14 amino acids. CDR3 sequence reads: CASNGQTSLYEQYF. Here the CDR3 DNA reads TGTGCCAGCAATGGTCAGACTTCTCTCTACGAGCAGTACTTC.

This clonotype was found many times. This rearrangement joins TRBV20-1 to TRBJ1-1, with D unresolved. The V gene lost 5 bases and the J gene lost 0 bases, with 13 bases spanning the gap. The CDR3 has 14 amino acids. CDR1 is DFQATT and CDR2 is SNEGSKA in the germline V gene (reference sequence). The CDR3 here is CSAPLGSLNTEAFF. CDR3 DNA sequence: TGCAGTGCTCCTCTCGGGTCCCTGAACACTGAAGCTTTCTTT.

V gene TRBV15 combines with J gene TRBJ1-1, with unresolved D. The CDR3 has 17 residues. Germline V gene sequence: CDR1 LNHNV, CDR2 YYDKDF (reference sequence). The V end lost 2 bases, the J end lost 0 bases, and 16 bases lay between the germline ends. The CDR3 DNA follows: TGTGCCACCAGCAGACTCAAGTTTGGAGTCATGAACACTGAAGCTTTCTTT. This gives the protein CATSRLKFGVMNTEAFF.

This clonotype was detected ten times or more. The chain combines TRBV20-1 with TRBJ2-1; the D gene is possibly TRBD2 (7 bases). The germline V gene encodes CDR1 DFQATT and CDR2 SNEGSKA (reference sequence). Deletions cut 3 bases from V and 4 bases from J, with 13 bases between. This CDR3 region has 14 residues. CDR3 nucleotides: TGCAGTGCTAGCTTAAGGGGGGGGTACAATGAGCAGTTCTTC. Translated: CSASLRGGYNEQFF.

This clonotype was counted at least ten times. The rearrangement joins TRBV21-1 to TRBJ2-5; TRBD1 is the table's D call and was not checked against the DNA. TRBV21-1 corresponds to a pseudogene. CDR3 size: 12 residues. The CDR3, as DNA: TGTGCCAGCGGGACTGGGGGGGAGACCCAGTACTTC. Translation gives CASGTGGETQYF.

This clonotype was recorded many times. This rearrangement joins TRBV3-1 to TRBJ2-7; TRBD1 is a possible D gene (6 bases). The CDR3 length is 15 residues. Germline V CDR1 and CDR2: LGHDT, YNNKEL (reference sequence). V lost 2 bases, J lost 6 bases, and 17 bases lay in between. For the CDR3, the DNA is TGTGCCAGCAGCCAAACAGCAGGGGAAAAGGTCGAGCAGTACTTC. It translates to CASSQTAGEKVEQYF.